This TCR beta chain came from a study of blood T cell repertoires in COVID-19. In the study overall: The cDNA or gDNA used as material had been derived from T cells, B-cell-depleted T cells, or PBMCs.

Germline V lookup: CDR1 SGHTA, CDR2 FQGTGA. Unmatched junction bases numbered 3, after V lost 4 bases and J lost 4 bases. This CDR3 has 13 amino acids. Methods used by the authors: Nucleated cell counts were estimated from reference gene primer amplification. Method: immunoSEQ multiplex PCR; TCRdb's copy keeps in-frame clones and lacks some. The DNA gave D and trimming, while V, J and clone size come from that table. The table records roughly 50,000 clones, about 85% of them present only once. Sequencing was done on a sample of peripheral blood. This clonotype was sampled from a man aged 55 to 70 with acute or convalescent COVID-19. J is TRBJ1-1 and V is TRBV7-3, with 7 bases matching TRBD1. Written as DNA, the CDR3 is TGTGCCAGCAGCTCGACAGGGTTCACTGAAGCTTTCTTT. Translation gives CASSSTGFTEAFF.